This TCR beta chain was profiled in a study of regulatory T cells in long-lasting Graves disease. Germline loops: CDR1 SGHRS, CDR2 YFSETQ. V gave up 2 bases and J gave up 9 bases; unmatched junction bases: 9. This CDR3 has 15 amino acids. According to the study, TCR beta libraries were built with iRepertoire HTBI primers and CDR3-region Arm-PCR. TCRdb re-called the multiplex PCR reads through MiXCR, storing one row per CDR3 protein. The sample holds about 540,000 distinct CDR3 sequences, about 13% seen once. The time point: newly diagnosed GD, antithyroid drugs for less than 3 months. Generation of the TCR library employed RNA extracted from PBMCs. This clonotype was seen many times. The same data also went into a second study, on T cells in Graves' hyperthyroidism and ophthalmopathy.

This sequence joins TRBV5-1 and TRBJ2-1; 9 positions agree with TRBD2. The TCR was taken from a man under 40 with Graves disease. Sequences were derived from peripheral blood mononuclear cells (PBMCs), sampled at new diagnosis, from a patient treated with antithyroid drugs. The CDR3 sequence is CASSFPSGKDGEQFF. The CDR3 coding sequence is TGCGCCAGCAGCTTTCCTAGCGGGAAGGACGGTGAGCAGTTCTTC.